These 16 T cell receptor beta chains share one sample of origin, sequenced in a study of T cell responses to AZD1222 COVID-19 vaccine. Here immunoSEQ multiplex PCR was the method, and the copy in TCRdb shows in-frame clones only, minus some. The sample lists 88,000 or so clones; 70% to 90% were seen once. Source: peripheral blood, taken 28 days after the second AZD1222 dose. These receptors originate from an adult who received the AZD1222 COVID-19 vaccine.

The chain recombines TRBV2 with TRBJ2-7; possibly TRBD1 for D (5 bases). The CDR3 sequence is 14 residues long. The germline V and J ends were trimmed by 7 bases and 2 bases, with 15 bases remaining between them. Germline V gene sequence: CDR1 SNHLY, CDR2 FYNNEI. CDR3 DNA sequence: TGTGCCAGCAAGACCAGGGTTGGCACCTACGAGCAGTACTTC. It yields the protein CASKTRVGTYEQYF.

V is TRBV5-1 and J is TRBJ1-1; no firm D call. Germline loops: CDR1 SGHRS, CDR2 YFSETQ. The CDR3 length is 14 residues. V shed 3 bases and J shed 1 base, with 10 bases lying between them. CDR3 sequence: CASSSTTANTEAFF. CDR3 nucleotides: TGCGCCAGCAGCTCAACGACGGCGAACACTGAAGCTTTCTTT.

This sequence joins TRBV6-6 and TRBJ1-5; 9 bases line up with TRBD1. The CDR3 is 18 amino acids. V shed 5 bases and J 2 bases; nucleotides not matched to a gene: 13. Germline V gives CDR1 MNHNY, CDR2 SVGAGI (reference sequence). The CDR3 spells CASSPTGTGTLGNQPQHF. DNA for the CDR3: TGTGCCAGCAGTCCCACGGGGACAGGGACGTTGGGCAATCAGCCCCAGCATTTT.

The V and J genes are TRBV5-1 and TRBJ1-3; 10 nucleotides align to TRBD1. Germline assignment: CDR1 SGHRS and CDR2 YFSETQ. This CDR3 contains 17 residues. Trimming took 2 bases from V and 1 from J; bases not matched to a gene: 6. CDR3 loop: CASSFRDRGSSGNTIYF. The CDR3 DNA sequence: TGCGCCAGCAGCTTCCGGGACAGGGGAAGTTCTGGAAACACCATATATTTT.

V gene TRBV6-5 combines with J gene TRBJ2-2; possibly TRBD1 or TRBD2 for D (5 bases each). The CDR3 spans 13 residues. Trimming cost V 6 bases and J 6 bases, with 11 bases left between them. The germline V gene has CDR1 MNHEY and CDR2 SVGAGI. This chain's CDR3 is CASSPVGAGELFF. CDR3 nucleotides: TGTGCCAGCAGCCCCGTGGGGGCCGGGGAGCTGTTTTTT.

The chain combines TRBV6-1 with TRBJ1-2, with no clear D. The V end lost 2 bases, the J end lost 3 bases, and 4 bases lay between the germline ends. Looked up from germline, CDR1 is MNHNS and CDR2 is SASEGT. This CDR3 has 12 amino acids. The chain's CDR3 is CASSEWDYGYTF. The CDR3, as DNA: TGTGCCAGCAGTGAATGGGACTATGGCTACACCTTC.

Comments on this clone: Other DNA sequences in the sample encode the same CDR3. The chain uses TRBV3-1 (or the pseudogene TRBV3-2) and TRBJ1-5; weak D call: TRBD1 (5 bases). Germline loops: CDR1 LGHDT, CDR2 YNNKEL (reference sequence). Trimming pared 4 bases from V and 6 bases from J, leaving 10 bases between. This CDR3 is 13 amino acids long. CDR3 nucleotides: TGTGCCAGCAGCCGCGGGGGACGTCAGCCCCAGCATTTT. Protein: CASSRGGRQPQHF.

This clone was picked up a small number of times. The chain joins TRBV5-4 to TRBJ2-2; D possibly corresponds to TRBD1 (5 bases). Germline V gives CDR1 SGHNT, CDR2 YYREEE (reference sequence). The V and J ends lost 0 bases and 3 bases respectively, with 9 bases between them. This CDR3 region has 15 residues. CDR3 in DNA: TGTGCCAGCAGCTTGGCCGGCAGGGACACCGGGGAGCTGTTTTTT. This gives the protein CASSLAGRDTGELFF.

The chain carries TRBV5-5 and TRBJ1-4, with D tentatively TRBD1 (5 bases). The CDR3 totals 16 residues. Germline CDR1 reads SGHKS; CDR2 reads YYEKEE (reference sequence). V lost 0 bases to trimming and J lost 5 bases, with 14 bases between them. The CDR3 region has the DNA TGTGCCAGCAGCTTGGGGCTTTCGGGGGTCAATGAAAAACTGTTTTTT. Protein product: CASSLGLSGVNEKLFF. Combining the CDR3 with reference TRBV5-5 and TRBJ1-4 gives the whole variable domain DAGVTQSPTHLIKTRGQQVTLRCSPISGHKSVSWYQQVLGQGPQFIFQYYEKEERGRGNFPDRFSARQFPNYSSELNVNALLLGDSALYLCASSLGLSGVNEKLFFGSGTQLSVL.

The rearrangement links TRBV6-6 to TRBJ1-5; tentative D call: TRBD1 (5 bases). This CDR3 is 16 amino acids long. CDR1 is MNHNY, CDR2 SVGAGI, per germline (reference sequence). Trimming shortened V by 5 bases and J by 3 bases, and 17 bases separated the two germline ends. Written as DNA, the CDR3 is TGTGCCAGCAGTCCCCTGGGCAGGGTTAACAATCAGCCCCAGCATTTT. This codes for CASSPLGRVNNQPQHF.

The V gene is TRBV7-3, the J gene TRBJ2-3; 10 positions match TRBD2. This CDR3 contains 14 residues. Per the germline V gene, CDR1 is SGHTA and CDR2 is FQGTGA. V dropped 5 bases and J dropped 6; count of bases not matched to a gene: 5. The CDR3 bases are TGTGCCAGCAGCCGGGGACTAGCGCCGGATACGCAGTATTTT. Residues: CASSRGLAPDTQYF. The complete variable domain, with remaining parts taken from reference TRBV7-3 and TRBJ2-3, reads GAGVSQTPSNKVTEKGKYVELRCDPISGHTALYWYRQSLGQGPEFLIYFQGTGAADDSGLPNDRFFAVRPEGSVSTLKIQRTERGDSAVYLCASSRGLAPDTQYFGPGTRLTVL.

This clone has a handful of counts. J is TRBJ2-7 and V is TRBV3-1 (or the pseudogene TRBV3-2); 11 nucleotides agree with TRBD2. This CDR3 spans 16 amino acids. Trimming at V came to 3 bases and at J to 0 bases, leaving 4 bases not matched to a gene. In germline, CDR1 is LGHDT, CDR2 YNNKEL (reference sequence). The CDR3: CASSHRLAGNSYEQYF. CDR3 bases: TGTGCCAGCAGCCACAGACTAGCGGGGAACTCCTACGAGCAGTACTTC.

This clone has more than one count but fewer than ten. The chain links TRBV4-2 to TRBJ1-6; D perhaps matches TRBD1 (5 bases). V lost 0 bases and J lost 0, with 9 bases in between. From germline, CDR1 is LGHNA and CDR2 YNFKEQ. The CDR3 covers 17 residues. CDR3 sequence (DNA): TGTGCCAGCAGCCAAGATGGCGACAGCTCCTATAATTCACCCCTCCACTTT. It encodes CASSQDGDSSYNSPLHF.

The chain recombines TRBV11-2 with TRBJ2-1; D is ambiguous. The CDR3 extends over 12 amino acids. Trimming left V 0 bases short and J 9 bases short, with 6 bases between. CDR1 and CDR2 from the germline V gene are SGHAT and FQNNGV. CDR3 sequence reads: CASSLEVGEQFF. DNA for the CDR3: TGTGCCAGCAGCTTAGAAGTGGGTGAGCAGTTCTTC.

The chain uses TRBV7-8 and TRBJ2-1; TRBD2 agrees at 12 bases. Germline loops: CDR1 SGHVS, CDR2 FQNEAQ. V was clipped by 7 bases and J by 4 bases; unmatched bases: 2. CDR3 size: 14 residues. The chain's CDR3 is CASILAGGYNEQFF. CDR3 sequence (DNA): TGTGCCAGCATTCTAGCGGGGGGGTACAATGAGCAGTTCTTC. Full variable domain (remainder filled in from reference TRBV7-8 and TRBJ2-1): GAGVSQSPRYKVAKRGQDVALRCDPISGHVSLFWYQQALGQGPEFLTYFQNEAQLDKSGLPSDRFFAERPEGSVSTLKIQRTQQEDSAVYLCASILAGGYNEQFFGPGTRLTVL.

The chain employs TRBV11-2 and TRBJ2-1; D is possibly TRBD1 (5 bases). This CDR3 is built from 14 residues. CDR1 is SGHAT, CDR2 FQNNGV, per germline. The germline V and J ends were trimmed by 4 bases and 4 bases, with 11 bases remaining between them. Here the CDR3 DNA reads TGTGCCAGCAGCTCACCAAGGGGATACAATGAGCAGTTCTTC. This sequence encodes CASSSPRGYNEQFF.